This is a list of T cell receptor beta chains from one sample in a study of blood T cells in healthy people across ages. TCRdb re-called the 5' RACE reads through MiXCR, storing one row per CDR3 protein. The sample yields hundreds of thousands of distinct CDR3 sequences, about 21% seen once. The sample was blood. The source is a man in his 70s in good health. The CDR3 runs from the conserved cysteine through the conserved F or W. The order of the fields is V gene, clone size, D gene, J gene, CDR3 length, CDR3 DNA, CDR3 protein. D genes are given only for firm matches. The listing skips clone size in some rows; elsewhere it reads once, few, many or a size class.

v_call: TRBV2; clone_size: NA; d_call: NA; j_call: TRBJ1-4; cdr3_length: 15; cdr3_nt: TGTGCCAGCAGCAAGACGAGGGGGGACGGTGAAAAACTGTTTTTT; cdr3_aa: CASSKTRGDGEKLFF
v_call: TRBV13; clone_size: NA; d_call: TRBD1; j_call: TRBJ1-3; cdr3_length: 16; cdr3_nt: TGTGCCAGCAGCTTCTGGACAGGGGCAGCTGGAAACACCATATATTTT; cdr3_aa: CASSFWTGAAGNTIYF
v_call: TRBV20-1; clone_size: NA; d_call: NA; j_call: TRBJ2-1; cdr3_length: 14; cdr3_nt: TGCAGTGCTAGCACCGGGACCCCAATGGGGGAGCAGTTCTTC; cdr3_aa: CSASTGTPMGEQFF
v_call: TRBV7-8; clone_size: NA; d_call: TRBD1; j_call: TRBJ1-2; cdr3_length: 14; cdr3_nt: TGTGCCAGCAGCCACGACAGGGGGGGGTATGGCTACACCTTC; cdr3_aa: CASSHDRGGYGYTF
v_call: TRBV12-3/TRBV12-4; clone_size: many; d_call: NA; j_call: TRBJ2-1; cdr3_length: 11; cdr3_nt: TGTGCCAGCAGTTTATCCGATGAGCAGTTCTTC; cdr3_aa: CASSLSDEQFF
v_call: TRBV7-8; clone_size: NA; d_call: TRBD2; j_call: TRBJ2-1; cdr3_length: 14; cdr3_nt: TGTGCCAGCAGCTTAAAGCGGGAGATCGGTGAGCAGTTCTTC; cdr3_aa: CASSLKREIGEQFF
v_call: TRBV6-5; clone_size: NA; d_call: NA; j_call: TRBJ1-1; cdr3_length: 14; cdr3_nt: TGTGCCAGCAGTTACTCGATTGGAGGCACTGAAGCTTTCTTT; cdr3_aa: CASSYSIGGTEAFF
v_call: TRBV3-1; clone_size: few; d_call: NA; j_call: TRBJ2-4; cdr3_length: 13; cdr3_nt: TGTGCCAGCAGCCAGGGGAAAGGAAACATTCAGTACTTC; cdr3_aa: CASSQGKGNIQYF
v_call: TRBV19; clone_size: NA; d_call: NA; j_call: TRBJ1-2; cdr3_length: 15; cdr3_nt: TGTGCCAGTAGTAAAATACAGGACCGGGGCTACGGCTACACCTTC; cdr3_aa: CASSKIQDRGYGYTF
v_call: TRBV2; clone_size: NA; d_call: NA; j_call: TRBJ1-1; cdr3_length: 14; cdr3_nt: TGTGCCAGCAGTACCCGGGGGTGGGACACTGAAGCTTTCTTT; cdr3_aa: CASSTRGWDTEAFF
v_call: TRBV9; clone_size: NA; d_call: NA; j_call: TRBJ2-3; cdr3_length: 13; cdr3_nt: TGTGCCAGCAGCGTGGGGGAGAAAGATACGCAGTATTTT; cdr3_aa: CASSVGEKDTQYF
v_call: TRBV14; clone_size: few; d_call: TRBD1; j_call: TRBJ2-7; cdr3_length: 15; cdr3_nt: TGTGCCAGCAGCCAAGAATCGACAGGGTCCTACGAGCAGTACTTC; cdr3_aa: CASSQESTGSYEQYF
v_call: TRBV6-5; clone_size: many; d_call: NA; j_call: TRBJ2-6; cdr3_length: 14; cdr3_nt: TGTGCCAGCAGCCTCGCGGACGGGGCCAACGTCCTGACTTTC; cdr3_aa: CASSLADGANVLTF
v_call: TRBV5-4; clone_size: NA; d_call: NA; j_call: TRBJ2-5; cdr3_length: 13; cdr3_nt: TGTGCCAGCAGCGCTCTTTACACGGAGAACCAGTACTTC; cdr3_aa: CASSALYTENQYF
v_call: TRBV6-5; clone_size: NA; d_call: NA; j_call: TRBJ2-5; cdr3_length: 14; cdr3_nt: TGTGCCAGCAGCTCCGACGGACAACAAGAGACCCAGTACTTC; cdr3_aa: CASSSDGQQETQYF
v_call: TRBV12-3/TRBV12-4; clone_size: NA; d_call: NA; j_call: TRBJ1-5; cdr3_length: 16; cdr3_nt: TGTGCCAGCAGACCAACAGGGTCCAGAAGCAATCAGCCCCAGCATTTT; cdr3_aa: CASRPTGSRSNQPQHF
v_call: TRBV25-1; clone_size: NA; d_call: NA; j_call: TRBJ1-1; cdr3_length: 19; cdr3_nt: TGTGCCAGCAGCGAACGAAAAAGGATTGGGGAAGGGGTGAACACTGAAGCTTTCTTT; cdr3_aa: CASSERKRIGEGVNTEAFF
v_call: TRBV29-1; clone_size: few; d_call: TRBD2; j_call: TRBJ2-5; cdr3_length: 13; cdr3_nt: TGCAGCGCGCTAGCGGGAGGGAGAGAGACCCAGTACTTC; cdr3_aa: CSALAGGRETQYF
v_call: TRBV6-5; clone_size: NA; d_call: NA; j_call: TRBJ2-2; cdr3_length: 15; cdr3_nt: TGTGCCAGCAGTTACGGACCGTATGTGACCGGGGAGCTGTTTTTT; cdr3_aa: CASSYGPYVTGELFF
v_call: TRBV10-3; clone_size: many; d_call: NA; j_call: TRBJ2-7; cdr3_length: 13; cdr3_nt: TGTGCCATCAGCCGGCAGGGTCCCTACGAGCAGTACTTC; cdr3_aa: CAISRQGPYEQYF
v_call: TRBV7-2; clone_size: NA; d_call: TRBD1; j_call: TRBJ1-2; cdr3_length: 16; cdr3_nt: TGTGCCAGCAGCAAACCCCCAGGGGGGGGGCGTGATGGCTACACCTTC; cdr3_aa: CASSKPPGGGRDGYTF
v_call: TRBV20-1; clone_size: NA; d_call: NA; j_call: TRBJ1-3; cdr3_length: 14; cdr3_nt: TGCAGTGCTAGAGAGGGGGCCGCTGGAAACACCATATATTTT; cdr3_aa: CSAREGAAGNTIYF
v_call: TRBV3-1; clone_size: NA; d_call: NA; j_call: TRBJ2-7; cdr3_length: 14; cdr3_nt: TGTGCCAGCAGCGAACAGCCAGGGGGGGAGGGGCAGTACTTC; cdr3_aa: CASSEQPGGEGQYF
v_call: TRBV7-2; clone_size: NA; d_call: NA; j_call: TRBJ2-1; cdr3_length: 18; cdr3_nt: TGTGCCAGCAGCCTAGGGGGGGCTGGTCCCCGGGGATACAATGAGCAGTTCTTC; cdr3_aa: CASSLGGAGPRGYNEQFF
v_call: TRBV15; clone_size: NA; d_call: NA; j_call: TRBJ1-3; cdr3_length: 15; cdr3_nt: TGTGCCACCAGCAGAGACACAGCTCTGGAGAACACCATATATTTT; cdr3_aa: CATSRDTALENTIYF
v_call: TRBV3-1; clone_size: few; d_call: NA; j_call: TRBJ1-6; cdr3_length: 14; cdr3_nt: TGTGCCAGCAGCCAAGGCTTCGTAGATTCACCCCTCCACTTT; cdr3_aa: CASSQGFVDSPLHF
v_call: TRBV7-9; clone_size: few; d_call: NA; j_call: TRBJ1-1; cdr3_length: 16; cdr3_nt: TGTGCCAGCAGCTTAGGAAGGGGGGCGATGAACACTGAAGCTTTCTTT; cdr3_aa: CASSLGRGAMNTEAFF
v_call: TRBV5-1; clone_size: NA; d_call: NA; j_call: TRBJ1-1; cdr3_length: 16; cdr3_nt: TGCGCCAGCAGCTTGGAGGGCAGTGGGTTGAACACTGAAGCTTTCTTT; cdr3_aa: CASSLEGSGLNTEAFF
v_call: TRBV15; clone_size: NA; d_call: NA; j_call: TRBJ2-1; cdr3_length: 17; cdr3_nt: TGTGCCACCAGTACCCGCCCGGGGGACTCCTCCCACAATGAGCAGTTCTTC; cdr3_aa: CATSTRPGDSSHNEQFF
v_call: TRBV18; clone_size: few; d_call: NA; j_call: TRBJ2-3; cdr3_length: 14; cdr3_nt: TGTGCCAGCTCACCAGTGGGGTCCCCAGATACGCAGTATTTT; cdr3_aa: CASSPVGSPDTQYF
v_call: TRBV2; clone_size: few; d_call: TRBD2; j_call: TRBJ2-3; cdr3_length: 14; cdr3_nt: TGTGCCAGCATGAGCGGGAGCGGAACAGATACGCAGTATTTT; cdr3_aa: CASMSGSGTDTQYF
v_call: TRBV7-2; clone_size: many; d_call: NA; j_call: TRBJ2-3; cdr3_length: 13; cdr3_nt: TGTGCCAGCAGCTTTAAAAGCACAGATACGCAGTATTTT; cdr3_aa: CASSFKSTDTQYF
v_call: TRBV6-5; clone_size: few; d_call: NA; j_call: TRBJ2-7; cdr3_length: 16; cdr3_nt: TGTGCCAGCAGTTACTCGACTGAACCTGGCGCGTACGAGCAGTACTTC; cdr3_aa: CASSYSTEPGAYEQYF
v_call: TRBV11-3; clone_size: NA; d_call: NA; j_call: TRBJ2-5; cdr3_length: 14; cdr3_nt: TGTGCCAGCAGCCCCTCCCCAAACCAAGAGACCCAGTACTTC; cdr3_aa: CASSPSPNQETQYF
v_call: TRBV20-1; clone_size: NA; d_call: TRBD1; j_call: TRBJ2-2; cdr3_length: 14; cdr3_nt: TGCAGTGCTAAACACAGGGGGCGTACCGGGGAGCTGTTTTTT; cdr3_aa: CSAKHRGRTGELFF
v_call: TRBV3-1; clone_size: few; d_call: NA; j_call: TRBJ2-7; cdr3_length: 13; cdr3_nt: TGTGCCAGCAGCTCACAGGGGGGGTACGAGCAGTACTTC; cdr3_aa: CASSSQGGYEQYF
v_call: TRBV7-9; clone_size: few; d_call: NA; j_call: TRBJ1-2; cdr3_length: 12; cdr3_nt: TGTGCCAGCTCGGGGGTCTACTATGGCTACACCTTC; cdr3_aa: CASSGVYYGYTF
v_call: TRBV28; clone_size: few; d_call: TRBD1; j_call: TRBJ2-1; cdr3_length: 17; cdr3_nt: TGTGCCAGCAGGGACGGACAGGGAAAGACCTCCTACAATGAGCAGTTCTTC; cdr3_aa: CASRDGQGKTSYNEQFF
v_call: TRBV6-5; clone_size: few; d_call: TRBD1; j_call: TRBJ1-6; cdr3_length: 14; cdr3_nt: TGTGCCAGCAGTTACCAGGACAGGGATTCACCCCTCCACTTT; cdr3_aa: CASSYQDRDSPLHF
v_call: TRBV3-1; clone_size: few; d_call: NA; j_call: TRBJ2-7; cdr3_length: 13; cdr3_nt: TGTGCCAGCAGCCAGGAGGAATCCTACGAGCAGTACTTC; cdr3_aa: CASSQEESYEQYF
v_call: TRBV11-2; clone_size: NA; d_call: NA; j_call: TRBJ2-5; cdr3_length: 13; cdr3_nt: TGTGCCAGCAGCTTAGATCTAAGTGAGACCCAGTACTTC; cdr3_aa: CASSLDLSETQYF
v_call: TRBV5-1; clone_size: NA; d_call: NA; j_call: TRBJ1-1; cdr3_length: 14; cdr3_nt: TGCGCCAGCAGCCAAGGAGGGTCGGGCACTGAAGCTTTCTTT; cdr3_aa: CASSQGGSGTEAFF
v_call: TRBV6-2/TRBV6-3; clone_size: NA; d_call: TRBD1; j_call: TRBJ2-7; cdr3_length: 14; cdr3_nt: TGTGCCAGCAGACAAGACAGGGGGCGGTGGGAGCAGTACTTC; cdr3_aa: CASRQDRGRWEQYF
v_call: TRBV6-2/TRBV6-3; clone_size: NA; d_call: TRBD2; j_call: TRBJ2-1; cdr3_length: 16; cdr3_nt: TGTGCCAGCAGTTACCCCGGACTAGCGGGAGTGAATGAGCAGTTCTTC; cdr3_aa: CASSYPGLAGVNEQFF
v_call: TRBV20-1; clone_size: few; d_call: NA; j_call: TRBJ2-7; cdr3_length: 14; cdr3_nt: TGCAGTGCTGAGGGGGGGGCAGGAGTTTACGAGCAGTACTTC; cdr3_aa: CSAEGGAGVYEQYF
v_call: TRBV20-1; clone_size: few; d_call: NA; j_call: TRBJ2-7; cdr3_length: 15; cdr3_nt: TGCAGTGCTAGAGATCGTCGGTTAAGCTCCTACGAGCAGTACTTC; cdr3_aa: CSARDRRLSSYEQYF
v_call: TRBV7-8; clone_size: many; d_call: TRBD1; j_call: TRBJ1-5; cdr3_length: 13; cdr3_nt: TGTGCCAGCAGCTTAACAGGGGATCAGCCCCAGCATTTT; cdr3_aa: CASSLTGDQPQHF
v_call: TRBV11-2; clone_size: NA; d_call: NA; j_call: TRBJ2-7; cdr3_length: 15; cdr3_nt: TGTGCCAGCAGCCGACGCCGATTAGTGGGTAGCGAGCAGTACTTC; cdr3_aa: CASSRRRLVGSEQYF
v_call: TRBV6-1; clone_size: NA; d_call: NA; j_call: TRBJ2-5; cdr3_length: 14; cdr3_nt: TGTGCCAGCAGGATTACGGGGACTCAAGAGACCCAGTACTTC; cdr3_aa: CASRITGTQETQYF
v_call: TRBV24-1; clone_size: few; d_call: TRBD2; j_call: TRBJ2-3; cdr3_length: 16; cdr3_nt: TGTGCCACCAGTGATTTGACTAGCGGGAGTTTGGATACGCAGTATTTT; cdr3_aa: CATSDLTSGSLDTQYF
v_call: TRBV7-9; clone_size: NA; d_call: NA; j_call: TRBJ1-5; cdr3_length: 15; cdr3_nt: TGTGCCAGCAGCTTAGTGGGGGAAGGCAATCAGCCCCAGCATTTT; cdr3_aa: CASSLVGEGNQPQHF
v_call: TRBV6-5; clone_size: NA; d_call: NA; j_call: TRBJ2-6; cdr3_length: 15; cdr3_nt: TGTGCCAGCTGTCTCGGGCCTTCTGGGGCCAACGTCCTGACTTTC; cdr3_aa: CASCLGPSGANVLTF
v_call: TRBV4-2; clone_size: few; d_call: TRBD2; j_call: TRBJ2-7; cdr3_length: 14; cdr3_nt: TGTGCCAGCGGCCAATTAGCGGGACGGTACGAGCAGTACTTC; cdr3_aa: CASGQLAGRYEQYF
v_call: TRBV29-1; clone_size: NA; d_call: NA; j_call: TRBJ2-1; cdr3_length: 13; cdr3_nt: TGCAGCGTTGGGGAGAGTGCTTACAATGAGCAGTTCTTC; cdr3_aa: CSVGESAYNEQFF